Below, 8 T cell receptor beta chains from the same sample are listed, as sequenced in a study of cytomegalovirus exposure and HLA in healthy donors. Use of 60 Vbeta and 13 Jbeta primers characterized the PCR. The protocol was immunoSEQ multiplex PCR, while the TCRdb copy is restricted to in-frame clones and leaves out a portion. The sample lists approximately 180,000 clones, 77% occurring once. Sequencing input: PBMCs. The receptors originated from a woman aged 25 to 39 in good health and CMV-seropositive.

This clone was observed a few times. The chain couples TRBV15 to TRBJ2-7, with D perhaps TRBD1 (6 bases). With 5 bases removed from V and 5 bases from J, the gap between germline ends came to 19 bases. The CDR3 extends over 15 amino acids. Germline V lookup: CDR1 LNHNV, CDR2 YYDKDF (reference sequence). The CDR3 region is CATSSPTQGKNEQYF. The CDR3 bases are TGTGCCACCAGCTCCCCAACCCAGGGGAAGAACGAGCAGTACTTC.

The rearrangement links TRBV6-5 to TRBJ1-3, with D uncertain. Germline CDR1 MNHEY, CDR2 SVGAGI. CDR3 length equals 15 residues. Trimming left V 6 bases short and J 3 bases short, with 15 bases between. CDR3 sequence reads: CASRRHGEGGNTIYF. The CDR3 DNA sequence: TGTGCCAGCAGGAGACACGGGGAGGGTGGAAACACCATATATTTT.

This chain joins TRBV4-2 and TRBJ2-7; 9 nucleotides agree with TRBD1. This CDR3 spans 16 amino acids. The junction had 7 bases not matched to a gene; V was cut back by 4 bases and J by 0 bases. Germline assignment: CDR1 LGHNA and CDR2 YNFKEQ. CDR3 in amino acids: CASSRLGDRASYEQYF. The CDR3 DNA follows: TGTGCCAGCAGCCGCTTAGGGGACAGGGCCTCCTACGAGCAGTACTTC.

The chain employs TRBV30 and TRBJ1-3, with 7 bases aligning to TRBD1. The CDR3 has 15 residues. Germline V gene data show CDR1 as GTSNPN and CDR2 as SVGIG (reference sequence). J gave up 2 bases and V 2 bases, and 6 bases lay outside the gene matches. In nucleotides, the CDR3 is TGTGCCTGGAGTATTACAGGGGCAACTGGAAACACCATATATTTT. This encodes CAWSITGATGNTIYF.

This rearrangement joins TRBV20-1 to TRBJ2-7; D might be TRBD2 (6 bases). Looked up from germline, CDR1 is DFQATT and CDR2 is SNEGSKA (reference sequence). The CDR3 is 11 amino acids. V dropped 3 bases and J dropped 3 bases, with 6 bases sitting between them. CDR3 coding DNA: TGCAGTGCTAGCGGGAGCTACGAGCAGTACTTC. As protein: CSASGSYEQYF.

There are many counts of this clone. The CDR3 DNA sequence: TGTGCCAGCAGCCCACTTCGGACTAATGAAAAACTGTTTTTT. Its protein product is CASSPLRTNEKLFF. V is TRBV21-1 and J is TRBJ1-4. TRBV21-1 is annotated as a pseudogene. There are 14 residues in the CDR3.

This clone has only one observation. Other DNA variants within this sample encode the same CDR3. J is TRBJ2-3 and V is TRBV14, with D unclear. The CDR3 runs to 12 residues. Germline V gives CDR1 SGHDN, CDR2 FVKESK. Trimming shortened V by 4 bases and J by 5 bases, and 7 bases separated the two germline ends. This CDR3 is CASSPRGDTQYF. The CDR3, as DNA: TGTGCCAGCAGCCCCAGAGGAGATACGCAGTATTTT.

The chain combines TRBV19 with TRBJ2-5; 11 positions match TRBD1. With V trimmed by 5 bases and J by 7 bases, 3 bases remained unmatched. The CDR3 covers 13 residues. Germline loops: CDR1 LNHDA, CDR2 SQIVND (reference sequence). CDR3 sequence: CASSEGQGGTQYF. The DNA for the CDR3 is TGTGCCAGTAGTGAGGGACAGGGGGGGACCCAGTACTTC.